This T cell receptor beta chain was identified during a study of T cell changes during pregnancy in multiple sclerosis. Some clones are missing from TCRdb's copy, which holds only in-frame ones; the method was immunoSEQ multiplex PCR. The sample comprises about 85,000 clones, approximately 90% of which are singletons, and approximately 2.4% rests with the top ten. The CDR3 loop spans 17 amino acids. Trimming at V came to 6 bases and at J to 4 bases, leaving 17 bases not matched to a gene. Germline V gene sequence: CDR1 LNHDA, CDR2 SQIVND (reference sequence). The chain uses TRBV19 and TRBJ1-1, with 7 bases fitting TRBD1. This TCR was sampled from a female donor with multiple sclerosis, enrolled in a pregnancy study. Sequences were derived from peripheral blood, sampled in the first trimester of pregnancy. Here the CDR3 DNA reads TGTGCCAGTAGCCCCGGGACAGCCCCCGGCTGGGGCACTGAAGCTTTCTTT. Protein product: CASSPGTAPGWGTEAFF.